These T cell receptor beta chains were read from a single sample in a study of T cells in localized non-small cell lung cancer. The assay was immunoSEQ multiplex PCR, and TCRdb's table has in-frame clones only and misses some. Among under 35,000 clones listed, about 91% were seen once. This material consisted of peripheral blood mononuclear cells, taken before any cancer treatment. The receptors were gathered from a female donor older than 55 with stage II lung adenocarcinoma. CDR3s include the opening cysteine and the closing phenylalanine or tryptophan. A D gene is named only where the DNA matches it firmly.

length	D	V	J	CDR3
15	.	TRBV9	TRBJ1-6	CASSQDMGGGSPLHF
13	.	TRBV27	TRBJ1-1	CASAAQLNTEAFF
15	.	TRBV5-5	TRBJ1-4	CASSLAGRALRELFF
15	.	TRBV7-9	TRBJ2-7	CASSLGSGPTYEQYF
14	.	TRBV4-3	TRBJ2-3	CASSQAGSTDTQYF
14	TRBD1	TRBV5-1	TRBJ2-7	CASSGTGRGFEQYF
16	.	TRBV7-2	TRBJ1-1	CASSLSSGTSDAEAFF
15	TRBD2	TRBV7-3	TRBJ2-3	CASSLQRGRSDTQYF
17	.	TRBV5-4	TRBJ2-7	CASSSHPGSSPSYEQYF
18	.	TRBV7-2	TRBJ2-6	CASSSDWDTPSGANVLTF
13	.	TRBV6-1	TRBJ1-1	CASSEGKVTEAFF
12	.	TRBV7-2	TRBJ2-5	CASSPPSVNQYF
17	.	TRBV28	TRBJ2-1	CASSSPVAGSAYNEQFF
15	.	TRBV6-1	TRBJ1-1	CASSEGPGGRSEAFF
18	.	TRBV18	TRBJ1-5	CASSPSPTGWGSNQPQHF
18	TRBD2	TRBV18	TRBJ2-3	CASSPRTSGRASTDTQYF
15	.	TRBV5-1	TRBJ1-6	CASSLAALPNSPLHF
15	.	TRBV7-2	TRBJ2-7	CASSLVAGTTYEQYF
15	.	TRBV2	TRBJ2-6	CASTSESTGANVLTF
15	TRBD1	TRBV27	TRBJ1-4	CASSPGGQPNEKLFF
14	.	TRBV11-3	TRBJ1-2	CASSRDTGNDGYTF
15	.	TRBV9	TRBJ2-6	CASSVGMTGANVLTF
13	.	TRBV9	TRBJ2-7	CASSGGTNYEQYF
14	.	TRBV5-1	TRBJ2-2	CASSTEQLTGELFF
15	TRBD1	TRBV18	TRBJ2-5	CASSPQGQPSETQYF
17	.	TRBV19	TRBJ2-1	CASSLTEGSFTHNEQFF
14	TRBD1	TRBV6-5	TRBJ2-1	CASSNLDRADFPFF
14	.	TRBV18	TRBJ1-4	CASSPSATNEKLFF
13	.	TRBV5-5	TRBJ2-5	CASIAGIGETQYF